These 22 T cell receptor beta chains originate from one sample sequenced in a study of blood T cell repertoires in COVID-19. Only in-frame clones appear in the TCRdb table, and some are missing; sequencing was by immunoSEQ multiplex PCR. The data hold about 140,000 clones, with 70% to 80% observed a single time. The sample taken for sequencing was peripheral blood. These receptor sequences come from a woman in her fifties or sixties with active or convalescent COVID-19.

This clone was seen once. The rearrangement joins TRBV11-3 to TRBJ1-4; tentatively, D is TRBD1 (5 bases). The CDR3 runs to 18 residues. CDR1 is SGHNT and CDR2 is YENEEA in the germline V gene. Trimming shortened V by 7 bases and J by 1 base, and 22 bases separated the two germline ends. The CDR3: CASTPQIRGNRTNEKLFF. The CDR3 DNA reads TGTGCCAGCACCCCGCAGATCCGGGGGAATCGAACTAATGAAAAACTGTTTTTT.

This chain links TRBV5-5 with TRBJ1-6; no firm D call. The germline V gene has CDR1 SGHKS and CDR2 YYEKEE (reference sequence). Between the trimmed V and J ends, which lost 2 bases and 7 bases, there was a span of 4 bases. This CDR3 is 12 amino acids long. CDR3 amino acids: CASSFENSPLHF. CDR3 coding DNA: TGTGCCAGCAGCTTTGAGAATTCACCCCTCCACTTT.

The rearrangement links TRBV2 to TRBJ1-5; tentative D call: TRBD1 (5 bases). Trimming shortened V by 1 base and J by 0 bases, and 10 bases separated the two germline ends. CDR1 and CDR2 from the germline V gene are SNHLY and FYNNEI. The CDR3 spans 16 residues. CDR3 nucleotide sequence: TGTGCCAGCAGTGAAGGGAGACAGATTAGCAATCAGCCCCAGCATTTT. Amino acids: CASSEGRQISNQPQHF. Variable domain in full (rest from reference TRBV2 and TRBJ1-5): EPEVTQTPSHQVTQMGQEVILRCVPISNHLYFYWYRQILGQKVEFLVSFYNNEISEKSEIFDDQFSVERPDGSNFTLKIRSTKLEDSAMYFCASSEGRQISNQPQHFGDGTRLSIL.

The rearrangement links TRBV28 to TRBJ1-4; tentatively, D is TRBD1 (6 bases). Per the germline V gene, CDR1 is MDHEN and CDR2 is SYDVKM. Trimming pared 5 bases from V and 5 bases from J, leaving 18 bases between. CDR3 size: 16 residues. The CDR3 loop is CASSLPLGRGNEKLFF. CDR3 in DNA: TGTGCCAGCAGTCTCCCTCTCGGCAGGGGAAATGAAAAACTGTTTTTT.

This clone was picked up one time. The chain has TRBV3-1 (or the pseudogene TRBV3-2) and TRBJ1-2; D is perhaps TRBD1 (5 bases). The germline gives CDR1 LGHDT, CDR2 YNNKEL (reference sequence). This CDR3 is 13 amino acids long. V was trimmed by 4 bases and J by 9 bases, leaving 15 bases between them. The CDR3 loop reads CASSPRHRQSYTF. Here the CDR3 DNA reads TGTGCCAGCAGCCCCAGACACCGACAGAGCTACACCTTC.

This clone has a single count. The rearrangement links TRBV7-2 to TRBJ1-5; D is undetermined. Between the trimmed V and J ends, which lost 1 base and 3 bases, there was a span of 10 bases. This CDR3 has 15 amino acids. Germline CDR1 reads SGHTA; CDR2 reads FQGNSA. CDR3 residues: CASSLGLFDNQPQHF. In DNA form, the CDR3 reads TGTGCCAGCAGCTTAGGGCTGTTCGACAATCAGCCCCAGCATTTT.

This clone was found a few times. This chain connects TRBV7-8 to TRBJ2-3, with 8 bases matching TRBD1. CDR3 length: 14 amino acids. V trimming: 5 bases; J trimming: 4 bases; junction bases outside the gene matches: 5. Germline V lookup: CDR1 SGHVS, CDR2 FQNEAQ. In DNA, the CDR3 is TGTGCCAGCAGCCCAGCAGGGGGCCCAGATACGCAGTATTTT. Protein: CASSPAGGPDTQYF. Full variable domain (rest looked up from reference TRBV7-8 and TRBJ2-3): GAGVSQSPRYKVAKRGQDVALRCDPISGHVSLFWYQQALGQGPEFLTYFQNEAQLDKSGLPSDRFFAERPEGSVSTLKIQRTQQEDSAVYLCASSPAGGPDTQYFGPGTRLTVL.

The V gene is TRBV16, the J gene TRBJ2-2; D is ambiguous. CDR3 length equals 14 residues. Trimming left V 4 bases short and J 3 bases short, with 9 bases between. Looked up from germline, CDR1 is KGHSY and CDR2 is FQNENV. The CDR3 region is CASSRSYDTGELFF. The CDR3 DNA follows: TGTGCCAGCAGCCGGAGTTATGACACCGGGGAGCTGTTTTTT.

The rearrangement links TRBV29-1 to TRBJ2-1; the match to TRBD1 covers 7 bases. Germline V gene lookup returns CDR1 SQVTM and CDR2 ANQGSEA. The ends lost 4 bases at V and 0 bases at J; junction bases unmatched: 0. The CDR3 sequence is 13 residues long. For the CDR3, the DNA is TGCAGCGTTGGGACAGGCTCCTACAATGAGCAGTTCTTC. Its protein product is CSVGTGSYNEQFF.

This chain joins TRBV11-3 and TRBJ2-2, with 7 nucleotides matching TRBD2. Germline CDR1 reads SGHNT; CDR2 reads YENEEA. This CDR3 is 15 amino acids long. V shed 5 bases and J 0 bases; nucleotides not matched to a gene: 3. CDR3 region: CASSASGANTGELFF. CDR3 nucleotide sequence: TGTGCCAGCAGCGCTAGCGGAGCGAACACCGGGGAGCTGTTTTTT.

This clone appeared once. V is TRBV6-2 or TRBV6-3 and J is TRBJ2-5; the D gene is possibly TRBD1 (5 bases). Trimming took off 5 bases at V and 0 bases at J, with 7 bases between the two ends. The CDR3 spans 13 residues. CDR1 and CDR2 from the germline V gene are MNHEY and SVGEGT. This chain's CDR3 is CASSGHHQETQYF. The CDR3 DNA reads TGTGCCAGCAGTGGACATCACCAAGAGACCCAGTACTTC.

In nucleotides, the CDR3 is TGTGCCAGCAGTTCCAGGGCTGGAAACACCATATATTTT. Encoded protein: CASSSRAGNTIYF. The rearrangement uses TRBV2 and TRBJ1-3; the D gene is possibly TRBD1 (5 bases). Germline CDR1 reads SNHLY; CDR2 reads FYNNEI. V was cut by 5 bases and J by 2 bases, with 7 bases left in between. This CDR3 is 13 amino acids long.

This chain links TRBV4-2 with TRBJ2-1; 9 positions match TRBD1. V was pared by 5 bases and J by 4 bases, with 6 bases of the junction left unmatched. The CDR3 covers 15 residues. Germline lookup yields CDR1 LGHNA and CDR2 YNFKEQ. The CDR3 region is CASSVQGAEYNEQFF. The CDR3 DNA is TGTGCCAGCAGCGTACAGGGGGCGGAATACAATGAGCAGTTCTTC.

This clone was counted between two and nine times. The rearrangement uses TRBV5-1 and TRBJ2-5; 10 bases map to TRBD2. V dropped 0 bases and J dropped 5; count of bases not matched to a gene: 7. The CDR3 is 16 amino acids. The V gene's germline CDR1 is SGHRS and CDR2 YFSETQ. CDR3 region: CASSLELAGVGETQYF. In nucleotides, the CDR3 is TGCGCCAGCAGCTTGGAGCTAGCGGGAGTTGGGGAGACCCAGTACTTC.

This rearrangement joins TRBV27 to TRBJ1-1, with a weak D call TRBD1 (6 bases). Germline CDR1 reads MNHEY; CDR2 reads SMNVEV (reference sequence). The CDR3 covers 15 residues. The V end was cut by 1 base, the J end by 4 bases, with 13 bases between. CDR3 in DNA: TGTGCCAGCAGTTTATTAAGGGGGGGAAGCACTGAAGCTTTCTTT. Its translation: CASSLLRGGSTEAFF.

V is TRBV6-5 and J is TRBJ1-1; D is ambiguous. The CDR3 runs 14 residues. Germline CDR1 MNHEY, CDR2 SVGAGI. V lost 7 bases and J lost 4, with 16 bases in between. The CDR3 protein is CASTQSGSGTEAFF. The CDR3 nucleotides read TGTGCCAGCACTCAATCGGGGAGCGGCACTGAAGCTTTCTTT.

V usage is TRBV2 and J usage is TRBJ2-5; the D gene is possibly TRBD1 (6 bases). Germline lookup yields CDR1 SNHLY and CDR2 FYNNEI. Trimming removed 4 bases from V and 4 bases from J, with 16 bases in between. The CDR3 contains 15 residues. CDR3: CASSGGGSLGETQYF. CDR3 DNA sequence: TGTGCCAGCAGTGGAGGGGGAAGTCTTGGAGAGACCCAGTACTTC.

The chain employs TRBV7-6 and TRBJ2-5, with D hard to call. Germline CDR1 SGHVS, CDR2 FNYEAQ. The V and J ends lost 5 bases and 4 bases respectively, with 11 bases between them. CDR3 length: 13 residues. CDR3: CASSPQPGETQYF. The DNA of the CDR3 is TGTGCCAGCAGCCCCCAACCGGGAGAGACCCAGTACTTC.

The rearrangement links TRBV7-9 to TRBJ1-2; D is unresolved. There are 15 residues in the CDR3. V lost 0 bases to trimming and J lost 7 bases, with 15 bases between them. CDR1 SEHNR and CDR2 FQNEAQ come from the germline V gene (reference sequence). Written as DNA, the CDR3 is TGTGCCAGCAGCTTAGCGGGCGAGGGTATAGGTGGCTACACCTTC. This translates into CASSLAGEGIGGYTF. The whole variable domain, filled in from reference TRBV7-9 and TRBJ1-2, reads DTGVSQNPRHKITKRGQNVTFRCDPISEHNRLYWYRQTLGQGPEFLTYFQNEAQLEKSRLLSDRFSAERPKGSFSTLEIQRTEQGDSAMYLCASSLAGEGIGGYTFGSGTRLTVV.

This sequence joins TRBV28 and TRBJ1-1; unclear D gene. The CDR3 totals 14 residues. Germline assignment: CDR1 MDHEN and CDR2 SYDVKM. With 5 bases removed from V and 3 bases from J, the gap between germline ends came to 13 bases. The CDR3 reads CASSPPRRDTEAFF. In DNA, the CDR3 is TGTGCCAGCAGTCCCCCGCGGCGGGACACTGAAGCTTTCTTT.

This clone showed up many times. This sequence joins TRBV5-1 and TRBJ1-1; D is possibly TRBD1 (5 bases). The germline CDR1 and CDR2 sequences are SGHRS and YFSETQ. The germline V and J ends were trimmed by 1 base and 12 bases, with 16 bases remaining between them. CDR3 size: 13 residues. The CDR3 bases are TGCGCCAGCAGCTTGAGGGGAGGGACGACGTCTTTCTTT. Amino acid sequence: CASSLRGGTTSFF.

Many counts were recorded for this clone. The V call is TRBV28, the J call TRBJ2-1; TRBD2 agrees at 15 bases. The CDR3 consists of 15 residues. Trimming cost V 6 bases and J 7 bases; bases outside gene matches: 4. Germline CDR1 and CDR2: MDHEN and SYDVKM. DNA for the CDR3: TGTGCCAGCAGGTGGACTAGCGGGAGGGAAAATGAGCAGTTCTTC. Its protein product is CASRWTSGRENEQFF.